The sequence of this TCR beta chain was determined in a study of blood T cell repertoires in COVID-19. The CDR3 length is 17 residues. Germline loops: CDR1 LNHDA, CDR2 SQIVND (reference sequence). Trimming removed 6 bases from V and 3 bases from J; junction bases left unmatched: 12. This table comes from immunoSEQ multiplex PCR, and its TCRdb copy is limited to in-frame clones, with some not included. The sample lists roughly 30,000 clones; around 73% were seen once. V usage is TRBV19 and J usage is TRBJ2-2; 8 bases match TRBD2. This clonotype originated in a woman in her sixties with acute or convalescent COVID-19. Sequences were obtained from peripheral blood. CDR3 sequence: CASRGDLAGRYTGELFF. In DNA, the CDR3 is TGTGCCAGTAGGGGGGATTTAGCGGGGCGCTACACCGGGGAGCTGTTTTTT.